The 12 T cell receptor beta chains below come from one sample, sequenced in a study of technical replicates of blood from a handful of donors. Using immunoSEQ multiplex PCR, the repertoire was profiled, and TCRdb retains in-frame clones only, with some absent. The data hold approximately 41,000 clones, with around 96% observed a single time. The specimen was T cells isolated from PBMCs. Receptors originate from a human donor in good health.

The sample holds one count of this clone. V and J are TRBV27 and TRBJ2-1, with 10 bases identical to TRBD2. The CDR3 runs to 17 residues. J gave up 3 bases and V 7 bases, and 12 bases lay outside the gene matches. Germline loops: CDR1 MNHEY, CDR2 SMNVEV (reference sequence). CDR3 nucleotides: TGTGCCAGCACTTCCGGGACTAGCGAAAGACGCTACAATGAGCAGTTCTTC. It translates to CASTSGTSERRYNEQFF.

This clone was found once. J is TRBJ2-7 and V is TRBV10-2, with 11 bases matching TRBD2. The CDR3 totals 14 residues. V was pared by 8 bases and J by 2 bases, with 5 bases of the junction left unmatched. Germline values: CDR1 WSHSY, CDR2 SAAADI. The DNA for the CDR3 is TGCGCCAGCTCGTTAGCGGGAGGGCCCTACGAGCAGTACTTC. It specifies CASSLAGGPYEQYF.

J is TRBJ2-5 and V is TRBV5-6, with TRBD1 matching 11 bases. Germline assignment: CDR1 SGHDT and CDR2 YYEEEE. The CDR3 loop spans 14 amino acids. The ends lost 3 bases at V and 6 bases at J; junction bases unmatched: 4. The CDR3 here is CASSSGQGAKTQYF. In DNA form, the CDR3 reads TGTGCCAGCAGCTCAGGACAGGGGGCGAAGACCCAGTACTTC.

This sequence joins TRBV9 and TRBJ2-3; weak D call: TRBD1 (5 bases). The germline V and J ends were trimmed by 4 bases and 3 bases, with 9 bases remaining between them. The CDR3 runs to 13 residues. Germline loops: CDR1 SGDLS, CDR2 YYNGEE. The DNA of the CDR3 is TGTGCCAGCAGCCTTAGGGGTACAGATACGCAGTATTTT. This encodes CASSLRGTDTQYF.

The chain has TRBV18 and TRBJ1-1, with TRBD1 identical over 7 bases. V lost 3 bases to trimming and J lost 1 base; unmatched junction nucleotides: 5. Germline V gene lookup returns CDR1 KGHSH and CDR2 LQKENI. This CDR3 spans 15 amino acids. DNA for the CDR3: TGTGCCAGCTCACCTACCCGACAGGGGAACACTGAAGCTTTCTTT. The encoded protein is CASSPTRQGNTEAFF.

V is TRBV7-2 and J is TRBJ2-7, with 7 positions matching TRBD2. Germline CDR1 and CDR2: SGHTA and FQGNSA. This CDR3 has 15 residues. Trimming took 3 bases from V and 5 from J; bases not matched to a gene: 10. The CDR3 sequence: CASSLESGNPHEQYF. CDR3 bases: TGTGCCAGCAGCTTGGAAAGCGGGAATCCCCACGAGCAGTACTTC.

The rearrangement links TRBV14 to TRBJ2-1; TRBD1 matches 7 bases. Trimming took 0 bases from V and 3 from J; bases not matched to a gene: 2. Germline CDR1 SGHDN, CDR2 FVKESK. The CDR3 spans 15 residues. Here the CDR3 reads CASSQDRGYYNEQFF. CDR3 in DNA: TGTGCCAGCAGCCAAGACAGGGGGTACTACAATGAGCAGTTCTTC.

The chain links TRBV30 to TRBJ1-5; weak D call: TRBD1 (6 bases). The germline CDR1 and CDR2 sequences are GTSNPN and SVGIG (reference sequence). This CDR3 contains 15 residues. V was trimmed by 2 bases and J by 5 bases, leaving 16 bases between them. The CDR3 DNA is TGTGCCTGGAGTTTCAAGGGGGTGAATGATCAGCCCCAGCATTTT. Translating it yields CAWSFKGVNDQPQHF. Full variable domain (outside the CDR3, taken from reference TRBV30 and TRBJ1-5): SQTIHQWPATLVQPVGSPLSLECTVEGTSNPNLYWYRQAAGRGLQLLFYSVGIGQISSEVPQNLSASRPQDRQFILSSKKLLLSDSGFYLCAWSFKGVNDQPQHFGDGTRLSIL.

The chain carries TRBV9 and TRBJ2-1; perhaps TRBD1 as D (5 bases). Trimming removed 4 bases from V and 8 bases from J, with 10 bases in between. Germline-derived CDR1 and CDR2 are SGDLS and YYNGEE. The CDR3 length is 12 residues. CDR3 nucleotide sequence: TGTGCCAGCAGCCAAGGGGTCCATGAGCAGTTCTTC. It codes for CASSQGVHEQFF.

The rearrangement uses TRBV2 and TRBJ2-6; D ambiguous. The CDR3 is 15 residues long. V was pared by 5 bases and J by 2 bases, with 10 bases between. Germline values: CDR1 SNHLY, CDR2 FYNNEI. CDR3 protein: CASSSQSTGANVLTF. The CDR3 nucleotides read TGTGCCAGCAGTTCCCAGTCGACTGGGGCCAACGTCCTGACTTTC.

The CDR3 sequence: CASSARTGSGYTF. The CDR3 region has the DNA TGTGCCAGCAGTGCCCGGACAGGGAGCGGCTACACCTTC. The V call is TRBV28, the J call TRBJ1-2; 8 nucleotides align to TRBD1. The CDR3 spans 13 residues. Trimming at V came to 5 bases and at J to 8 bases, leaving 7 bases not matched to a gene. The germline V gene encodes CDR1 MDHEN and CDR2 SYDVKM.

The chain uses TRBV23-1 and TRBJ1-1; D unresolved. TRBV23-1 counts as an open reading frame of uncertain function. This CDR3 has 12 amino acids. Trimming shortened V by 4 bases and J by 7 bases, and 10 bases separated the two germline ends. CDR3 nucleotides: TGCGCCAGCAGTCCCAGTCGACTTGAAGCTTTCTTT. Its translation: CASSPSRLEAFF.